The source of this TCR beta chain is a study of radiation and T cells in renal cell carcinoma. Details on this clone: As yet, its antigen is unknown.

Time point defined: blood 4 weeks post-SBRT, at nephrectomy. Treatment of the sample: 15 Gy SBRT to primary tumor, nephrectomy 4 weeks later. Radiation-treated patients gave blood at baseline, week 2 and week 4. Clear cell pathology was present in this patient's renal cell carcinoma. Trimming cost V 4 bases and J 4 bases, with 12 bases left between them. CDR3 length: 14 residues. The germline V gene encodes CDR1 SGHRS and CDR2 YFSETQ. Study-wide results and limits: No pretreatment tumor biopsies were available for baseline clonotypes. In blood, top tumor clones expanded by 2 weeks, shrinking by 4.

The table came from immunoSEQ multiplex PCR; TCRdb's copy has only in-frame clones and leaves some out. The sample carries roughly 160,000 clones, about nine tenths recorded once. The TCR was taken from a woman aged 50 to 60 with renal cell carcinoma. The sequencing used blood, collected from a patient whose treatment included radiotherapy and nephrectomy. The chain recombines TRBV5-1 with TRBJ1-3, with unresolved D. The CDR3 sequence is CASSPGTEGNTIYF. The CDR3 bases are TGCGCCAGCAGCCCGGGTACGGAAGGAAACACCATATATTTT.